This is a list of T cell receptor beta chains from one sample in a study of Tregs in tolerant kidney transplant recipients. Generated by immunoSEQ multiplex PCR, the TCRdb table keeps only in-frame clones and is missing some. The table shows over 70,000 clones, with 90% to 95% occurring only once. The sequencing here drew on CD4+ T cells from blood (PBMCs), taken 24 months after the transplant. These receptors originate from a human patient who received a combined kidney and bone marrow transplant. Some T cells may be the graft donor's. Both conserved end residues are trimmed from each CDR3. The order of the fields is CDR3 length, J gene, clone size, V gene, D gene, CDR3 protein. The D gene is left open where the match is weak. Not all rows give a size; the values are once, few, many and, for expanded clones, a class.

cdr3_length: 14
j_call: TRBJ2-1
clone_size: -
v_call: TRBV7-2
d_call: TRBD2
cdr3_aa: ASTVVGLAGSNEQF

cdr3_length: 12
j_call: TRBJ2-5
clone_size: -
v_call: TRBV7-6
d_call: -
cdr3_aa: ASSLNDYQETQY

cdr3_length: 13
j_call: TRBJ2-3
clone_size: -
v_call: TRBV7-3
d_call: TRBD1
cdr3_aa: ASSRDRGNTDTQY

cdr3_length: 13
j_call: TRBJ2-3
clone_size: -
v_call: TRBV7-3
d_call: -
cdr3_aa: ASSLQVAGTDTQY

cdr3_length: 13
j_call: TRBJ2-5
clone_size: -
v_call: TRBV19
d_call: -
cdr3_aa: ASSIGRAYQETQY

cdr3_length: 13
j_call: TRBJ1-6
clone_size: few
v_call: TRBV7-6
d_call: -
cdr3_aa: ASNLPEQYTSPLH

cdr3_length: 14
j_call: TRBJ2-5
clone_size: -
v_call: TRBV5-5
d_call: TRBD1
cdr3_aa: ASSGPGQERGETQY

cdr3_length: 14
j_call: TRBJ2-2
clone_size: few
v_call: TRBV11-1
d_call: TRBD1
cdr3_aa: ASSSPGTGGSGELF

cdr3_length: 12
j_call: TRBJ2-3
clone_size: -
v_call: TRBV28
d_call: TRBD1
cdr3_aa: ASSFDRVTDTQY

cdr3_length: 11
j_call: TRBJ1-5
clone_size: once
v_call: TRBV28
d_call: -
cdr3_aa: ATHRDFNQPQH

cdr3_length: 12
j_call: TRBJ1-2
clone_size: -
v_call: TRBV9
d_call: -
cdr3_aa: ASSVRTAQEGYT

cdr3_length: 12
j_call: TRBJ2-1
clone_size: once
v_call: TRBV14
d_call: -
cdr3_aa: ASSPKWLYNEQF

cdr3_length: 13
j_call: TRBJ2-3
clone_size: -
v_call: TRBV7-2
d_call: TRBD1
cdr3_aa: ASSRKTGLADTQY

cdr3_length: 12
j_call: TRBJ2-1
clone_size: -
v_call: TRBV5-1
d_call: TRBD1
cdr3_aa: ASSFPDRENEQF

cdr3_length: 11
j_call: TRBJ2-7
clone_size: -
v_call: TRBV15
d_call: -
cdr3_aa: ATSPGTRYEQY

cdr3_length: 14
j_call: TRBJ2-5
clone_size: -
v_call: TRBV7-2
d_call: TRBD2
cdr3_aa: ASSLGSGGGQETQY

cdr3_length: 13
j_call: TRBJ1-5
clone_size: -
v_call: TRBV28
d_call: TRBD1
cdr3_aa: ASSQRDRGYQPQH

cdr3_length: 17
j_call: TRBJ2-2
clone_size: -
v_call: TRBV5-1
d_call: TRBD1
cdr3_aa: ASSSLGQGIPPNTGELF

cdr3_length: 18
j_call: TRBJ2-2
clone_size: -
v_call: TRBV4-3
d_call: TRBD2
cdr3_aa: ASSQLQRGGLGWGTGELF

cdr3_length: 14
j_call: TRBJ2-3
clone_size: -
v_call: TRBV6-4
d_call: TRBD2
cdr3_aa: ASSDSGRGGTDTQY

cdr3_length: 12
j_call: TRBJ2-3
clone_size: -
v_call: TRBV7-3
d_call: -
cdr3_aa: ASSPGDPTDTQY

cdr3_length: 10
j_call: TRBJ1-2
clone_size: -
v_call: TRBV30
d_call: -
cdr3_aa: AWSTGGYGYT

cdr3_length: 10
j_call: TRBJ1-2
clone_size: once
v_call: TRBV29-1
d_call: -
cdr3_aa: RRSQIQGGYT

cdr3_length: 15
j_call: TRBJ1-6
clone_size: -
v_call: TRBV7-2
d_call: -
cdr3_aa: ASSLALRSSYNSPLH

cdr3_length: 15
j_call: TRBJ2-3
clone_size: -
v_call: TRBV4-1
d_call: TRBD2
cdr3_aa: ASSQGLSGGGLDTQY

cdr3_length: 15
j_call: TRBJ2-5
clone_size: -
v_call: TRBV11-2
d_call: -
cdr3_aa: ASSLDHGFGHQETQY

cdr3_length: 11
j_call: TRBJ1-2
clone_size: -
v_call: TRBV28
d_call: TRBD1
cdr3_aa: ASSLGQYYGYT

cdr3_length: 13
j_call: TRBJ2-5
clone_size: -
v_call: TRBV6-5
d_call: TRBD2
cdr3_aa: ASSPSGRPQETQY

cdr3_length: 12
j_call: TRBJ2-3
clone_size: -
v_call: TRBV7-2
d_call: -
cdr3_aa: ASSLAGRADTQY

cdr3_length: 8
j_call: TRBJ2-7
clone_size: -
v_call: TRBV2
d_call: -
cdr3_aa: ASGLYEQY

cdr3_length: 11
j_call: TRBJ1-1
clone_size: -
v_call: TRBV6-5
d_call: TRBD1
cdr3_aa: ASSSQGGLKAF

cdr3_length: 12
j_call: TRBJ1-2
clone_size: -
v_call: TRBV4-2
d_call: -
cdr3_aa: ASSQDLRGYGYT

cdr3_length: 14
j_call: TRBJ2-3
clone_size: -
v_call: TRBV5-8
d_call: TRBD2
cdr3_aa: ASSLVRGARTDTQY

cdr3_length: 14
j_call: TRBJ1-6
clone_size: -
v_call: TRBV7-9
d_call: TRBD1
cdr3_aa: ASSPWTGEANSPLH

cdr3_length: 15
j_call: TRBJ2-7
clone_size: -
v_call: TRBV13
d_call: TRBD2
cdr3_aa: ASSSPRQLAGGYEQY

cdr3_length: 13
j_call: TRBJ1-2
clone_size: -
v_call: TRBV7-9
d_call: -
cdr3_aa: ASSLGRGGDYGYT

cdr3_length: 13
j_call: TRBJ2-5
clone_size: once
v_call: TRBV6-5
d_call: -
cdr3_aa: ASSYSMTFQETQY

cdr3_length: 9
j_call: TRBJ1-4
clone_size: -
v_call: TRBV7-9
d_call: -
cdr3_aa: ASSPSEKLF

cdr3_length: 13
j_call: TRBJ2-3
clone_size: -
v_call: TRBV19
d_call: -
cdr3_aa: ASSVGSGSTDTQY

cdr3_length: 14
j_call: TRBJ1-3
clone_size: -
v_call: TRBV14
d_call: TRBD1
cdr3_aa: ASSQIQGARGNTIY

cdr3_length: 13
j_call: TRBJ2-5
clone_size: -
v_call: TRBV4-3
d_call: TRBD2
cdr3_aa: ASSPRVAGQETQY

cdr3_length: 14
j_call: TRBJ2-1
clone_size: -
v_call: TRBV7-3
d_call: -
cdr3_aa: ASSEYSGTSYNEQF

cdr3_length: 16
j_call: TRBJ2-1
clone_size: -
v_call: TRBV5-1
d_call: TRBD2
cdr3_aa: ASSLTSGSSNSYNEQF

cdr3_length: 11
j_call: TRBJ1-1
clone_size: -
v_call: TRBV29-1
d_call: -
cdr3_aa: SVTGVMNTEAF

cdr3_length: 13
j_call: TRBJ2-7
clone_size: -
v_call: TRBV7-2
d_call: -
cdr3_aa: ASSLGHRFSYEQY

cdr3_length: 12
j_call: TRBJ2-3
clone_size: -
v_call: TRBV5-1
d_call: -
cdr3_aa: ASSLPRGTDTQY

cdr3_length: 12
j_call: TRBJ2-7
clone_size: -
v_call: TRBV15
d_call: -
cdr3_aa: ATSRDSGRGEQY

cdr3_length: 12
j_call: TRBJ2-5
clone_size: -
v_call: TRBV27
d_call: TRBD2
cdr3_aa: ASSDLAGGETQY

cdr3_length: 11
j_call: TRBJ1-4
clone_size: -
v_call: TRBV23-1
d_call: TRBD1
cdr3_aa: ASGQGRNEKLF

cdr3_length: 16
j_call: TRBJ2-7
clone_size: -
v_call: TRBV5-5
d_call: TRBD2
cdr3_aa: ASSTGTSGYRSSYEQY

cdr3_length: 10
j_call: TRBJ1-5
clone_size: -
v_call: TRBV14
d_call: -
cdr3_aa: ASSRGNQPQH

cdr3_length: 13
j_call: TRBJ2-1
clone_size: -
v_call: TRBV10-3
d_call: TRBD1
cdr3_aa: AIASLDRGYNEQF

cdr3_length: 14
j_call: TRBJ1-5
clone_size: -
v_call: TRBV28
d_call: -
cdr3_aa: ASSFHPLGRNQPQH

cdr3_length: 13
j_call: TRBJ2-1
clone_size: -
v_call: TRBV7-9
d_call: -
cdr3_aa: ASSSVRATYNEQF

cdr3_length: 12
j_call: TRBJ1-1
clone_size: -
v_call: TRBV2
d_call: TRBD1
cdr3_aa: ASSVGGRYTEAF

cdr3_length: 15
j_call: TRBJ2-1
clone_size: -
v_call: TRBV5-1
d_call: -
cdr3_aa: ASTLGSAVGSYNEQF

cdr3_length: 12
j_call: TRBJ2-7
clone_size: -
v_call: TRBV19
d_call: -
cdr3_aa: ASSIDPQGYEQY

cdr3_length: 15
j_call: TRBJ2-3
clone_size: -
v_call: TRBV4-2
d_call: TRBD2
cdr3_aa: ASSQDWGEGISDTQY

cdr3_length: 15
j_call: TRBJ2-2
clone_size: -
v_call: TRBV7-2
d_call: -
cdr3_aa: ASSSRFRVSNTGELF